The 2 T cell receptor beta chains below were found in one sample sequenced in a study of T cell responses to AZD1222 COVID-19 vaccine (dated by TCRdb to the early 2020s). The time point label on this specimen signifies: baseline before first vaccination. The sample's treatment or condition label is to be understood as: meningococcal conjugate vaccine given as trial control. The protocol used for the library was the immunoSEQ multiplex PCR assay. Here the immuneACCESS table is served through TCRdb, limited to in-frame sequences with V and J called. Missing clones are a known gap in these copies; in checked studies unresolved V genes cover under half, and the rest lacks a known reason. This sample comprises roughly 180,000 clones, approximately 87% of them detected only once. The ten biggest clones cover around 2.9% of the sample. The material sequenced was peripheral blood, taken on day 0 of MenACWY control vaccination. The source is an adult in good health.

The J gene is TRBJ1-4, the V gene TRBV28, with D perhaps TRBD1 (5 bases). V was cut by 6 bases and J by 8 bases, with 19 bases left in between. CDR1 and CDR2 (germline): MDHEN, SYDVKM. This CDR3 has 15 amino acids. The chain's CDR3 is CASSRSVTGDEKLFF. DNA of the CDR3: TGTGCCAGCAGCCGATCGGTTACAGGAGACGAAAAACTGTTTTTT.

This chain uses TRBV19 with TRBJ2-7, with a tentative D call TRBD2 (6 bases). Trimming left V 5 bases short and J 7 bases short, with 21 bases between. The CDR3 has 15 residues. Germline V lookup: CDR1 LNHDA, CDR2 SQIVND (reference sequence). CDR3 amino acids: CASSDLRGSLEEQYF. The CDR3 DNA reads TGTGCCAGTAGTGACCTACGGGGGTCGTTAGAAGAGCAGTACTTC.